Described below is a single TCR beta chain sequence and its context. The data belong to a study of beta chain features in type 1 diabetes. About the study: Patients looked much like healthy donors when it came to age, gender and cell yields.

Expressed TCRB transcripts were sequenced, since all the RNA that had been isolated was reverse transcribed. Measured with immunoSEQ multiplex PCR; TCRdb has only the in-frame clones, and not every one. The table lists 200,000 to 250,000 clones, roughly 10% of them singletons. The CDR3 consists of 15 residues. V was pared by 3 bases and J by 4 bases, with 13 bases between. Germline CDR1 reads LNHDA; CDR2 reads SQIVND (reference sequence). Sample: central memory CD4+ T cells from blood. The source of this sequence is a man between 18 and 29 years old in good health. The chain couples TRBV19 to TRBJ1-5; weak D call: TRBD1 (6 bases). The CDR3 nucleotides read TGTGCCAGTAGTATTGGAGACAGGTTGAATCAGCCCCAGCATTTT. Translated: CASSIGDRLNQPQHF.